One and the same sample provided the 7 T cell receptor beta chains below, sequenced in a study of blood T cells in healthy people across ages. Alongside a J-beta primer mix, a sample-barcoded 5' primer served in a second PCR lasting roughly 7 to 12 cycles. TCRdb used MiXCR to reprocess the 5' RACE reads, holding one entry per CDR3 protein. The sample has about 1 million distinct CDR3 sequences, 35% to 50% seen once. Sequencing was carried out using blood. The receptors come from a woman aged 55-69 years in good health.

The CDR3, as DNA: TGTGCCAGCAGCTTAAGATCGGCAGGGTTACGCGCGGAAGAGACCCAGTACTTC. It codes for CASSLRSAGLRAEETQYF. The chain has TRBV7-9 and TRBJ2-5; TRBD1 might be the D (5 bases). CDR3 size: 18 residues. Between the trimmed V and J ends, which lost 2 bases and 3 bases, there was a span of 22 bases. Germline CDR1 SEHNR, CDR2 FQNEAQ (reference sequence).

V gene TRBV3-1 combines with J gene TRBJ2-1; D remains unclear. The V gene's germline CDR1 is LGHDT and CDR2 YNNKEL (reference sequence). This CDR3 region has 12 residues. V was pared by 0 bases and J by 7 bases, with 4 bases between. The CDR3 nucleotides read TGTGCCAGCAGCCAAGATATAAATGAGCAGTTCTTC. Its translation: CASSQDINEQFF.

This clonotype was recorded a few times. V gene TRBV3-1 combines with J gene TRBJ2-5; 10 nucleotides match TRBD1. This CDR3 has 16 residues. Germline V CDR1 and CDR2: LGHDT, YNNKEL (reference sequence). Unmatched junction bases numbered 6, after V lost 0 bases and J lost 5 bases. The CDR3 DNA reads TGTGCCAGCAGCCAAGATGCGGGACAGGGGTTGGAGACCCAGTACTTC. Amino acid sequence: CASSQDAGQGLETQYF.

The CDR3 nucleotides read TGCAGCGTCGAGGGGAGGGGAAACACCATATATTTT. Residues: CSVEGRGNTIYF. This chain uses TRBV29-1 with TRBJ1-3, with D possibly being TRBD1 (5 bases). Trimming removed 6 bases at V and 4 bases at J, with 10 bases between. Germline CDR1 reads SQVTM; CDR2 reads ANQGSEA. The CDR3 extends over 12 amino acids.

The rearrangement uses TRBV7-6 and TRBJ2-1; tentatively, D is TRBD1 (6 bases). This CDR3 is built from 15 residues. Trimming took 5 bases from V and 5 from J, leaving 16 bases between them. Germline V gene lookup returns CDR1 SGHVS and CDR2 FNYEAQ. The CDR3 loop is CASSKNRVPNNEQFF. The CDR3 DNA follows: TGTGCCAGCAGCAAAAACAGGGTCCCCAACAATGAGCAGTTCTTC.

Only a few counts were recorded for this clonotype. The genes are TRBV4-1 and TRBJ2-3; 10 nucleotides line up with TRBD2. Per germline, CDR1 MGHRA and CDR2 YSYEKL. This CDR3 contains 15 residues. The junction had 4 bases not matched to a gene; V was cut back by 5 bases and J by 2 bases. CDR3 residues: CASSWLAGVTDTQYF. The CDR3 bases are TGCGCCAGCAGCTGGCTAGCGGGGGTCACAGATACGCAGTATTTT.

The sample holds a few counts of this clonotype. The rearrangement uses TRBV29-1 and TRBJ2-5; TRBD2 aligns across 7 bases. J gave up 3 bases and V 6 bases, and 7 bases lay outside the gene matches. The CDR3 spans 13 residues. Germline CDR1 and CDR2: SQVTM and ANQGSEA. The CDR3 region is CSVTPGLEETQYF. In DNA form, the CDR3 reads TGCAGCGTCACCCCCGGACTAGAAGAGACCCAGTACTTC.